This T cell receptor (beta chain) was captured by sequencing in a study of T-cell memory formation after mild COVID-19. At least ten counts were recorded for this clonotype. Its target is unknown. Whole-study findings and limits: Whether second-wave clones peaking at day 37 were SARS-CoV-2 specific went unconfirmed.

Each CDR3 protein gets one entry after TCRdb re-called the 5' RACE reads with MiXCR. The sample holds under 250,000 distinct CDR3 sequences, more than 8% seen once. V lost 3 bases to trimming and J lost 3 bases, with 7 bases between them. There are 13 residues in the CDR3. This chain joins TRBV12-3 or TRBV12-4 and TRBJ2-3; D remains ambiguous. Sequenced material: PBMCs or a T cell subset sorted from them (not recorded which). The receptor's source is a man younger than 35 who had mild COVID-19 (a few samples of this study predate the infection). Cell type and time point are not known. CDR3 sequence: CASSFSGTDTQYF. As DNA, the CDR3 is TGTGCCAGCAGTTTTTCGGGTACAGATACGCAGTATTTT.